The clone carrying this TCR beta chain is a singleton in its sample. No antigen is known for it. The data originate from a study of T cell responses to AZD1222 COVID-19 vaccine. Here immunoSEQ multiplex PCR was the method, and the copy in TCRdb shows in-frame clones only, minus some. Among about 140,000 clones listed, about nine tenths were seen once. The V gene lost 0 bases and the J gene lost 0 bases, with 4 bases spanning the gap. The CDR3 is 14 residues long. Germline V gives CDR1 SGDLS, CDR2 YYNGEE. Study-level points and caveats: Sampled repertoires all dated from after the peak T cell response. The study identified only six AZD1222 recipients as seropositive at baseline.

The TCR originated in an adult in good health. Sequenced here: peripheral blood, sampled on day 0 of AZD1222 vaccination. This chain uses TRBV9 with TRBJ1-3; D unclear. CDR3 bases: TGTGCCAGCAGCGTAGCGGTCTCTGGAAACACCATATATTTT. Protein product: CASSVAVSGNTIYF.